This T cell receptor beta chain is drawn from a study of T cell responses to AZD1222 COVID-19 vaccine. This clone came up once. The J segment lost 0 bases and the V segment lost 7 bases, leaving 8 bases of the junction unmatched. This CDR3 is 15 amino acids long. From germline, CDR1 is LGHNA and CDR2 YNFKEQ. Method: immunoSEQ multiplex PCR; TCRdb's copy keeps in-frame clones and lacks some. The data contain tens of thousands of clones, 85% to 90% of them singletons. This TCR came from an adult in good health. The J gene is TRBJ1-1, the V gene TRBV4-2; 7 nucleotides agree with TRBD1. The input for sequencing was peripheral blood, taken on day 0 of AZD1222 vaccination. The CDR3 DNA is TGTGCCAGCACCCCCCACAGGGGATTGAACACTGAAGCTTTCTTT. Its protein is CASTPHRGLNTEAFF.